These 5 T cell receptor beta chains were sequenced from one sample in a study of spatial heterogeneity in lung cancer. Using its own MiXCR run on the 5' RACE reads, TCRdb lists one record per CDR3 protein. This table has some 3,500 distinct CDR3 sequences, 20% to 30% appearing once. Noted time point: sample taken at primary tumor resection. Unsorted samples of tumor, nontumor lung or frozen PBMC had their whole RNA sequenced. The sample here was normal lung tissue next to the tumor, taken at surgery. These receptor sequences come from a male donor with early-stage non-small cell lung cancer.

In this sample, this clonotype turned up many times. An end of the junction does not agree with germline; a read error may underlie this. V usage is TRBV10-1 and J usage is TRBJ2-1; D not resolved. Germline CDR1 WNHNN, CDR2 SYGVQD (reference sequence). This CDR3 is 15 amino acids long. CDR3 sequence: CASSEPTYSHNEQFF. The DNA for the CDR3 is TGCGCCAGCAGTGAGCCTACTTACTCCCACAATGAGCAGTTCTTC.

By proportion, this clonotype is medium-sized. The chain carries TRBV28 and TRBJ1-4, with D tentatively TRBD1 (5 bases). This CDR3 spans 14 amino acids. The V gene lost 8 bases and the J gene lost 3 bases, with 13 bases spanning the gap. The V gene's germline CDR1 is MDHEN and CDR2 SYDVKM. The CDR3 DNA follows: TGTGCCAGCTTAACCAGACAGCCTAATGAAAAACTGTTTTTT. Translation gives CASLTRQPNEKLFF.

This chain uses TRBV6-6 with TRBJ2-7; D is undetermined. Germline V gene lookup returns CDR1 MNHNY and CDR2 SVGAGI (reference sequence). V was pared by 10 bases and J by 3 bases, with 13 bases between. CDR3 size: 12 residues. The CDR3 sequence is CATSPNSYEQYF. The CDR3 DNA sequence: TGTGCCACGAGTCCCAACAGCTACGAGCAGTACTTC.

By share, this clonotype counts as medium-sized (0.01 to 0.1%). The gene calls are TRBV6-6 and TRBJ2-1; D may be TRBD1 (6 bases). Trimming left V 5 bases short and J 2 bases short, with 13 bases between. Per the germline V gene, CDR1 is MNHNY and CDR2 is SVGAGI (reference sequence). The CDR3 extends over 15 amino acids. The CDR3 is CASSDRSGTYNEQFF. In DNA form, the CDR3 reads TGTGCCAGCAGTGACAGGTCAGGAACCTACAATGAGCAGTTCTTC.

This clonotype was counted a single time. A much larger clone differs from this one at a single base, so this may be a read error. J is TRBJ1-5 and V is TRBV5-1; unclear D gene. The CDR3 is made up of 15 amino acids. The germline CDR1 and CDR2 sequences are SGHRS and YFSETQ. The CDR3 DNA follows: TGCGCCGGCAGCGGAGGGTTGGATGGCAATCAGCCCCAGCATTTT. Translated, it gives CAGSGGLDGNQPQHF.